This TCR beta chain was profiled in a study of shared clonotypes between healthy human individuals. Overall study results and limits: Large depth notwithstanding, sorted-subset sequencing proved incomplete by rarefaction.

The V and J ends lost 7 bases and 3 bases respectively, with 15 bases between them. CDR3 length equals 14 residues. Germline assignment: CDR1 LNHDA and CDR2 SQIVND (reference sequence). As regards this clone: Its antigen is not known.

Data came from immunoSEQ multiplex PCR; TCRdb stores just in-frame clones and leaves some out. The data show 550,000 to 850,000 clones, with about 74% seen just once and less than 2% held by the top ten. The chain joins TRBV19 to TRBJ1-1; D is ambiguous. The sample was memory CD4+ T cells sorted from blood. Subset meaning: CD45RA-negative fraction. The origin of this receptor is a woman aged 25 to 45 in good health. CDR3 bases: TGTGCCAGTACCGGGCTAGAGGCGGACACTGAAGCTTTCTTT. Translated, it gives CASTGLEADTEAFF.